One sample yielded the 14 T cell receptor beta chains listed below, sequenced in a study of blood T cell repertoires in COVID-19. Method: immunoSEQ multiplex PCR; TCRdb's copy keeps in-frame clones and lacks some. This sample yields roughly 300,000 clones, of which around 82% are seen a single time; 8% to 9.5% belongs to the top ten. Sequences were obtained from peripheral blood. These receptors were collected from a woman aged 50 to 65 who had recovered from COVID-19.

The rearrangement joins TRBV27 to TRBJ2-7; unclear D gene. This CDR3 region has 16 residues. Germline CDR1 reads MNHEY; CDR2 reads SMNVEV (reference sequence). V dropped 2 bases and J dropped 1 base, with 15 bases sitting between them. The CDR3 is CASSLIYSRLSYEQYF. DNA for the CDR3: TGTGCCAGCAGTTTAATTTATTCCCGACTTTCCTACGAGCAGTACTTC.

The chain is built from TRBV20-1 and TRBJ1-5, with no clear D. Per germline, CDR1 DFQATT and CDR2 SNEGSKA (reference sequence). Trimming shortened V by 7 bases and J by 0 bases, and 4 bases separated the two germline ends. This CDR3 is 11 amino acids long. CDR3 coding DNA: TGCAGTGTCATTAGCAATCAGCCCCAGCATTTT. It is translated as CSVISNQPQHF.

This clone was observed a handful of times. The V and J genes are TRBV4-1 and TRBJ1-1; perhaps TRBD1 as D (6 bases). Germline values: CDR1 MGHRA, CDR2 YSYEKL. This CDR3 has 16 residues. V lost 0 bases to trimming and J lost 4 bases, with 15 bases between them. In DNA, the CDR3 is TGCGCCAGCAGCCAAGAATCCCAGGGGCTGAGCACTGAAGCTTTCTTT. Translation gives CASSQESQGLSTEAFF.

The chain combines TRBV11-3 with TRBJ2-7; 10 bases are shared with TRBD2. CDR1 and CDR2 from the germline V gene are SGHNT and YENEEA. Trimming at V came to 4 bases and at J to 3 bases, leaving 21 bases not matched to a gene. The CDR3 has 20 amino acids. The CDR3 DNA sequence: TGTGCCAGCAGCTCCAACATTAGCGGGAGGTCCCGAAAATTGGTCTACGAGCAGTACTTC. The encoded protein is CASSSNISGRSRKLVYEQYF. Complete variable domain (other parts from reference TRBV11-3 and TRBJ2-7): EAGVVQSPRYKIIEKKQPVAFWCNPISGHNTLYWYLQNLGQGPELLIRYENEEAVDDSQLPKDRFSAERLKGVDSTLKIQPAELGDSAVYLCASSSNISGRSRKLVYEQYFGPGTRLTVT.

This CDR3 is CASSEPGTDTQYF. The CDR3 DNA reads as TGTGCCAGCAGTGAACCCGGTACAGATACGCAGTATTTT. The J gene is TRBJ2-3, the V gene TRBV6-4; D is unclear. This CDR3 region has 13 residues. Germline CDR1 MRHNA, CDR2 SNTAGT. Trimming shortened V by 3 bases and J by 3 bases, and 7 bases separated the two germline ends.

This clone occurred a few times. The CDR3 bases are TGTGCCAGCAGCTTGAATCGTAAGCGGGGGGGCTTCCTGGGAGAGACCCAGTACTTC. As protein: CASSLNRKRGGFLGETQYF. The gene calls are TRBV5-4 and TRBJ2-5; TRBD2 agrees at 10 bases. V dropped 1 base and J dropped 4; count of bases not matched to a gene: 16. CDR1 is SGHNT and CDR2 is YYREEE in the germline V gene (reference sequence). CDR3 size: 19 residues.

This clone appeared a single time. V gene TRBV11-2 combines with J gene TRBJ2-5, with 10 bases that match TRBD1. The V gene end was trimmed by 5 bases and the J gene end by 5 bases; junction bases not matched to a gene: 14. The germline gives CDR1 SGHAT, CDR2 FQNNGV. The CDR3 loop spans 17 amino acids. CDR3 sequence reads: CASSIGAGTGVEETQYF. CDR3 coding DNA: TGTGCCAGCAGCATTGGAGCGGGGACAGGGGTAGAGGAGACCCAGTACTTC.

A few counts support this clone. The chain recombines TRBV4-3 with TRBJ2-6; D possibly corresponds to TRBD1 (6 bases). Germline V CDR1 and CDR2: LGHNA, YSLEER. Trimming took 0 bases from V and 0 from J, leaving 9 bases between them. The CDR3 totals 17 residues. CDR3 DNA sequence: TGCGCCAGCAGCCAAGATTGGGGGCCCTCTGGGGCCAACGTCCTGACTTTC. Translated, it gives CASSQDWGPSGANVLTF.

The sample holds a few counts of this clone. The V gene is TRBV9, the J gene TRBJ1-1; D may be TRBD1 (5 bases). Germline V gene lookup returns CDR1 SGDLS and CDR2 YYNGEE. The V and J ends lost 0 bases and 4 bases respectively, with 13 bases between them. The CDR3 contains 15 residues. This chain's CDR3 is CASSVEAGSGTEAFF. The CDR3 nucleotides read TGTGCCAGCAGCGTAGAGGCAGGGTCGGGCACTGAAGCTTTCTTT.

This clone was observed a few times. The V call is TRBV11-2, the J call TRBJ1-2, with D maybe TRBD1 (6 bases). Trimming pared 1 base from V and 7 bases from J, leaving 10 bases between. The germline gives CDR1 SGHAT, CDR2 FQNNGV. This CDR3 contains 13 residues. The chain's CDR3 is CASSLGTAAGYTF. CDR3 in DNA: TGTGCCAGCAGCTTAGGGACAGCCGCTGGCTACACCTTC.

The rearrangement links TRBV6-2 or TRBV6-3 to TRBJ1-1, with D unclear. Trimming pared 2 bases from V and 11 bases from J, leaving 12 bases between. The CDR3 covers 12 residues. Germline lookup yields CDR1 MNHEY and CDR2 SVGEGT. CDR3 nucleotides: TGTGCCAGCAGTTACCCTACGAAAGTTGCTTTCTTT. It encodes CASSYPTKVAFF.

The chain employs TRBV7-2 and TRBJ1-2; a possible D gene is TRBD1 (5 bases). The CDR3 extends over 17 amino acids. The germline V and J ends were trimmed by 5 bases and 4 bases, with 23 bases remaining between them. The germline gives CDR1 SGHTA, CDR2 FQGNSA. This CDR3 reads CASSPKGGTLRGYGYTF. The CDR3 DNA is TGTGCCAGCAGCCCAAAGGGAGGGACTCTTAGGGGCTATGGCTACACCTTC.

CDR3 in DNA: TGTGCCAGCAGCATAGGACAGGGGGCAAGGGGCTACACCTTC. The encoded protein is CASSIGQGARGYTF. The chain is built from TRBV9 and TRBJ1-2; 11 bases match TRBD1. Germline V lookup: CDR1 SGDLS, CDR2 YYNGEE. With 4 bases clipped from V and 8 bases from J, the junction kept 7 bases outside the gene matches. CDR3 length: 14 amino acids. Looking up the rest from reference TRBV9 and TRBJ1-2 gives the full variable domain: DSGVTQTPKHLITATGQRVTLRCSPRSGDLSVYWYQQSLDQGLQFLIQYYNGEERAKGNILERFSAQQFPDLHSELNLSSLELGDSALYFCASSIGQGARGYTFGSGTRLTVV.

A word on this clone: The same CDR3 arises from other DNA sequences in this sample as well. The chain carries TRBV19 and TRBJ1-2, with TRBD1 matching 11 bases. CDR3 length: 15 residues. The trim removed 5 bases at V and 5 bases at J, leaving 7 bases unmatched. Germline V gene data show CDR1 as LNHDA and CDR2 as SQIVND (reference sequence). DNA of the CDR3: TGTGCCAGTAGTCCGCTGGGGACAGGGGGTTATGGCTACACCTTC. Translated, it gives CASSPLGTGGYGYTF.